Below are 13 T cell receptor beta chains sequenced from a single sample in a study of CD8 T cells in Susac syndrome. It was with random hexamers that about 0.45 to 1 ug RNA was reverse transcribed. One entry per CDR3 protein, called by TCRdb with MiXCR from the immunoSEQ multiplex PCR reads. The sample yields approximately 68,000 distinct CDR3 sequences, approximately 95% seen once. The sample comprised CD8+ T cells from PBMCs. The receptors were sampled from a human donor with multiple sclerosis.

The chain has TRBV6-5 and TRBJ2-7; perhaps TRBD1 as D (7 bases). The germline V and J ends were trimmed by 6 bases and 7 bases, with 22 bases remaining between them. The V gene's germline CDR1 is MNHEY and CDR2 SVGAGI. The CDR3 sequence is 15 residues long. Here the CDR3 DNA reads TGTGCCAGCAGCCTGACAGGGACTGCCCCGAGGGAGCAGTACTTC. Translation: CASSLTGTAPREQYF.

The rearrangement links TRBV5-1 to TRBJ2-6; D is undetermined. Trimming removed 4 bases from V and 3 bases from J, with 11 bases in between. The germline V gene encodes CDR1 SGHRS and CDR2 YFSETQ. This CDR3 is built from 15 residues. Here the CDR3 reads CASSPYTDGANVLTF. The DNA for the CDR3 is TGCGCCAGCAGCCCCTACACTGATGGGGCCAACGTCCTGACTTTC. Filled out from reference TRBV5-1 and TRBJ2-6, the complete variable domain reads KAGVTQTPRYLIKTRGQQVTLSCSPISGHRSVSWYQQTPGQGLQFLFEYFSETQRNKGNFPGRFSGRQFSNSRSEMNVSTLELGDSALYLCASSPYTDGANVLTFGAGSRLTVL.

The CDR3 sequence is CASRHGKTGLGEQFF. CDR3 nucleotide sequence: TGTGCCAGCAGACACGGGAAAACAGGTTTAGGTGAGCAGTTCTTC. The chain couples TRBV3-1 to TRBJ2-1, with D perhaps given as TRBD1 or TRBD2 (5 bases each). The CDR3 has 15 amino acids. The germline gives CDR1 LGHDT, CDR2 YNNKEL (reference sequence). V shed 6 bases and J shed 9 bases, with 21 bases lying between them.

The V and J genes are TRBV6-6 and TRBJ1-2; a possible D gene is TRBD1 (6 bases). V lost 7 bases and J lost 4, with 10 bases in between. The CDR3 has 12 amino acids. Germline loops: CDR1 MNHNY, CDR2 SVGAGI (reference sequence). CDR3 sequence: CASTPGAYGYTF. The CDR3 DNA follows: TGTGCCAGCACCCCGGGGGCCTATGGCTACACCTTC.

The CDR3 region has the DNA TGTGCCAGTAGTCCTAGCTCAGGCAGCTACGAGCAGTACTTC. Protein sequence: CASSPSSGSYEQYF. The genes are TRBV19 and TRBJ2-7; tentatively, D is TRBD2 (5 bases). Trimming took off 5 bases at V and 3 bases at J, with 14 bases between the two ends. The length of the CDR3 is 14 residues. Germline V gene sequence: CDR1 LNHDA, CDR2 SQIVND (reference sequence).

The chain employs TRBV5-4 and TRBJ2-5; TRBD1 aligns across 11 bases. The germline V gene has CDR1 SGHNT and CDR2 YYREEE (reference sequence). The CDR3 extends over 15 amino acids. Losses at the gene ends were 3 bases for V and 5 bases for J; bases not matched to a gene: 6. The CDR3 loop is CASSSDRGLGETQYF. CDR3 sequence (DNA): TGTGCCAGCAGCTCGGACAGGGGGCTCGGGGAGACCCAGTACTTC.

V and J are TRBV27 and TRBJ2-7; 10 bases fit TRBD1. The germline gives CDR1 MNHEY, CDR2 SMNVEV (reference sequence). This CDR3 is built from 15 residues. V shed 4 bases, J shed 4 bases, and the junction held 7 bases outside the gene matches. CDR3 nucleotides: TGTGCCAGCAGTTCCCCCGGGACAGGGGAGTACGAGCAGTACTTC. Its translation is CASSSPGTGEYEQYF.

The chain employs TRBV7-3 and TRBJ1-1, with 7 bases matching TRBD1. Germline assignment: CDR1 SGHTA and CDR2 FQGTGA. The junction had 5 bases not matched to a gene; V was cut back by 3 bases and J by 1 base. This CDR3 spans 15 amino acids. The CDR3, as DNA: TGTGCCAGCAGCTTCGGGACAGCCTGGAACACTGAAGCTTTCTTT. Translating gives CASSFGTAWNTEAFF.

The chain recombines TRBV6-5 with TRBJ2-7; D is possibly TRBD1 (5 bases). Trimming stripped 0 bases from V and 2 bases from J, with 11 bases between. The CDR3 has 15 amino acids. CDR1 MNHEY and CDR2 SVGAGI come from the germline V gene. The CDR3 DNA reads TGTGCCAGCAGTTACTCCCGGACACAACCCTACGAGCAGTACTTC. Encoded protein: CASSYSRTQPYEQYF.

V and J are TRBV11-2 and TRBJ2-5; 8 bases align to TRBD1. This CDR3 comprises 16 residues. The germline gives CDR1 SGHAT, CDR2 FQNNGV. The junction had 12 bases not matched to a gene; V was cut back by 4 bases and J by 5 bases. The CDR3 bases are TGTGCCAGCAGCTGGGAAAGGACAGGGACGGGGGAGACCCAGTACTTC. Amino acid sequence: CASSWERTGTGETQYF.

The chain carries TRBV5-6 and TRBJ2-7; no definite D call. Per the germline V gene, CDR1 is SGHDT and CDR2 is YYEEEE. The V and J ends lost 1 base and 0 bases respectively, with 14 bases between them. CDR3 length: 16 amino acids. CDR3 coding DNA: TGTGCCAGCAGCTTGATGGGGTCGGTAGCCTCCTACGAGCAGTACTTC. Translated: CASSLMGSVASYEQYF.

The chain couples TRBV12-5 to TRBJ2-1, with D perhaps given as TRBD1 or TRBD2 (6 bases each). The length of the CDR3 is 15 residues. The germline CDR1 and CDR2 sequences are LGHNT and FRNRAP. V lost 6 bases to trimming and J lost 0 bases, with 12 bases between them. CDR3 sequence (DNA): TGTGCTAGTGGCTCGAAGGGGGGCTCCTACAATGAGCAGTTCTTC. It specifies CASGSKGGSYNEQFF.

This clonotype was seen once. The rearrangement joins TRBV7-9 to TRBJ2-3; no reliable D call. V was cut by 7 bases and J by 0 bases, with 11 bases left in between. The CDR3 spans 14 residues. Germline assignment: CDR1 SEHNR and CDR2 FQNEAQ (reference sequence). The CDR3 reads CASTHQSSTDTQYF. CDR3 nucleotides: TGTGCCAGCACCCACCAATCTAGCACAGATACGCAGTATTTT.